The clone carrying this TCR beta chain was recorded once. Germline V lookup: CDR1 SGHTA, CDR2 FQGNSA. V lost 10 bases and J 4 bases, leaving 5 bases between the germline ends. The CDR3 is made up of 10 amino acids. Original methodology: The authors estimated nucleated cell counts from reference gene primer amplification. Only in-frame clones appear in the TCRdb table, and some are missing; sequencing was by immunoSEQ multiplex PCR. D and trimming were read from the DNA, whereas the V and J calls and clone size are those reported in that table. The table records just over 150,000 clones, approximately 92% of them present only once. This sample was included in a study of blood T cell repertoires in COVID-19.

The source of this sequence is a woman between 35 and 50 years old with acute or convalescent COVID-19. The chain joins TRBV7-2 to TRBJ2-1, with no clear D. The sample taken for sequencing was peripheral blood. CDR3 sequence reads: CATAYNEQFF. Here the CDR3 DNA reads TGTGCCACAGCGTACAATGAGCAGTTCTTC.